The 21 T cell receptor beta chains below were found in one sample sequenced in a study of identical twins. TCRdb recomputed calls from the 5' RACE reads with MiXCR, one row per CDR3 protein. Of 300,000 to 400,000 distinct CDR3 sequences listed, roughly an eighth are singletons. The same sample was also studied in work on yellow fever vaccine responses in identical twins.

Material: CD8+ T cells sorted from blood. The source of these receptors is a woman under 30 in good health.

This rearrangement joins TRBV27 to TRBJ2-7; the match to TRBD2 covers 10 bases. The V segment lost 0 bases and the J segment 3 bases; nucleotides outside the gene matches: 5. The CDR3 extends over 16 amino acids. CDR1 MNHEY and CDR2 SMNVEV come from the germline V gene (reference sequence). This CDR3 is CASSLSPRLAGYEQYF. The CDR3 coding sequence is TGTGCCAGCAGTTTATCCCCCAGACTAGCGGGCTACGAGCAGTACTTC.

This clonotype was detected a few times. The V call is TRBV11-3, the J call TRBJ2-2, with D unclear. The germline V gene encodes CDR1 SGHNT and CDR2 YENEEA. The CDR3 runs to 16 residues. Trimming took off 4 bases at V and 5 bases at J, with 17 bases between the two ends. The CDR3 loop is CASSSRRMENTGELFF. As DNA, the CDR3 is TGTGCCAGCAGCTCCCGACGCATGGAGAATACCGGGGAGCTGTTTTTT.

This clonotype came up a few times. The chain joins TRBV29-1 to TRBJ1-1; 7 nucleotides agree with TRBD1. Trimming cost V 5 bases and J 3 bases; bases outside gene matches: 18. Germline CDR1 is SQVTM and CDR2 is ANQGSEA. The CDR3 has 17 residues. The CDR3 DNA reads TGCAGCGTTTCCCCGGCCAGGGGGGGTCGATTTGACACTGAAGCTTTCTTT. This encodes CSVSPARGGRFDTEAFF.

The chain employs TRBV21-1 and TRBJ2-7. TRBV21-1 is a known pseudogene. The length of the CDR3 is 14 residues. The CDR3 DNA sequence: TGTGCCAGCAGCAGCCGCGGGAGATTCTACGAGCAGTACTTC. It encodes CASSSRGRFYEQYF.

The table lists this clonotype with many counts. The chain couples TRBV7-8 to TRBJ1-1, with unresolved D. The CDR3 is 15 residues long. The germline V gene encodes CDR1 SGHVS and CDR2 FQNEAQ. Trimming took 1 base from V and 6 from J, leaving 15 bases between them. Here the CDR3 DNA reads TGTGCCAGCAGCTTAGGGGTAGGGAAGGCGGCTGAAGCTTTCTTT. This encodes CASSLGVGKAAEAFF.

The chain carries TRBV5-5 and TRBJ2-5, with D maybe TRBD2 (6 bases). V lost 5 bases and J lost 5, with 22 bases in between. The CDR3 totals 16 residues. The germline CDR1 and CDR2 sequences are SGHKS and YYEKEE (reference sequence). CDR3 DNA: TGTGCCAGCAGACCCTGGCGGGACCTCACTAGGGAGACCCAGTACTTC. Encoded protein: CASRPWRDLTRETQYF.

This clonotype was counted between two and nine times. The chain carries TRBV28 and TRBJ2-7; possibly TRBD1 for D (6 bases). CDR3 length equals 15 residues. Germline V gene data show CDR1 as MDHEN and CDR2 as SYDVKM. Trimming stripped 6 bases from V and 2 bases from J, with 17 bases between. DNA for the CDR3: TGTGCCAGCAGCAAGTACAGGGAACGGGCCTACGAGCAGTACTTC. This sequence encodes CASSKYRERAYEQYF. Using reference TRBV28 and TRBJ2-7 for the parts outside the CDR3, the full variable domain is DVKVTQSSRYLVKRTGEKVFLECVQDMDHENMFWYRQDPGLGLRLIYFSYDVKMKEKGDIPEGYSVSREKKERFSLILESASTNQTSMYLCASSKYRERAYEQYFGPGTRLTVT.

This clonotype showed up just a few times. The V call is TRBV15, the J call TRBJ2-1; D call uncertain. Trimming removed 0 bases at V and 1 base at J, with 10 bases between. The CDR3 runs to 16 residues. Per germline, CDR1 LNHNV and CDR2 YYDKDF (reference sequence). CDR3 in DNA: TGTGCCACCAGCAGAGAGGACCAAGAATCCTACAATGAGCAGTTCTTC. The encoded protein is CATSREDQESYNEQFF.

Many counts were recorded for this clonotype. This chain joins TRBV20-1 and TRBJ2-7; D is perhaps TRBD2 (6 bases). The V gene's germline CDR1 is DFQATT and CDR2 SNEGSKA (reference sequence). The ends were cut back, 5 bases at V and 4 bases at J, with 12 bases in the middle. The CDR3 covers 12 residues. CDR3 protein: CSAGGTEYEQYV. The CDR3 region has the DNA TGCAGTGCTGGGGGGACCGAATACGAGCAGTACGTC.

In this sample, this clonotype turned up many times. The chain employs TRBV20-1 and TRBJ2-7; D might be TRBD1 (6 bases). Germline CDR1 DFQATT, CDR2 SNEGSKA (reference sequence). The V end was cut by 6 bases, the J end by 2 bases, with 11 bases between. The CDR3 spans 12 residues. CDR3 bases: TGCAGTGCCCGGGACATCGCCTACGAGCAGTACTTC. It translates to CSARDIAYEQYF.

This clonotype turned up a few times. The chain employs TRBV27 and TRBJ2-2; D unresolved. The length of the CDR3 is 15 residues. Germline V CDR1 and CDR2: MNHEY, SMNVEV (reference sequence). V lost 2 bases, J lost 0 bases, and 7 bases lay in between. CDR3 DNA sequence: TGTGCCAGCAGTTTAAGTCAGACGAACACCGGGGAGCTGTTTTTT. Translating it yields CASSLSQTNTGELFF.

This clonotype was counted only a few times. The chain couples TRBV2 to TRBJ1-2; D is unresolved. Germline-derived CDR1 and CDR2 are SNHLY and FYNNEI. The CDR3 extends over 16 amino acids. Trimming took off 4 bases at V and 6 bases at J, with 21 bases between the two ends. This CDR3 reads CASSVAGSLPENGYTF. In DNA form, the CDR3 reads TGTGCCAGCAGTGTGGCAGGAAGCTTACCCGAAAATGGCTACACCTTC.

This clonotype was seen more than once but under ten times. V gene TRBV7-6 combines with J gene TRBJ2-5; the D is unclear. Germline lookup yields CDR1 SGHVS and CDR2 FNYEAQ. The CDR3 contains 13 residues. V lost 5 bases, J lost 1 base, and 8 bases lay in between. CDR3 protein: CASSGLTQETQYF. The DNA of the CDR3 is TGTGCCAGCAGCGGTCTTACCCAAGAGACCCAGTACTTC.

This clonotype was found many times. The chain is built from TRBV5-1 and TRBJ2-3, with D unclear. The germline V gene has CDR1 SGHRS and CDR2 YFSETQ. This CDR3 spans 15 amino acids. The V end lost 1 base, the J end lost 2 bases, and 11 bases lay between the germline ends. This CDR3 reads CASSLYLRFTDTQYF. The DNA for the CDR3 is TGCGCCAGCAGCTTGTATTTGCGTTTCACAGATACGCAGTATTTT.

The table lists this clonotype with a few counts. J is TRBJ2-7 and V is TRBV20-1, with 11 bases lining up with TRBD2. The germline V gene has CDR1 DFQATT and CDR2 SNEGSKA (reference sequence). This CDR3 has 16 residues. V dropped 1 base and J dropped 0; count of bases not matched to a gene: 5. This CDR3 reads CSARVPSGGFSYEQYF. In DNA form, the CDR3 reads TGCAGTGCTAGAGTGCCTAGCGGGGGGTTCTCCTACGAGCAGTACTTC.

This clonotype was counted ten times or more. V gene TRBV5-1 combines with J gene TRBJ2-1, with D unclear. The germline V and J ends were trimmed by 1 base and 8 bases, with 13 bases remaining between them. CDR1 and CDR2 from the germline V gene are SGHRS and YFSETQ. The CDR3 is 14 residues long. The CDR3 loop reads CASSLRRLGDEQFF. DNA for the CDR3: TGCGCCAGCAGCTTGAGGCGACTGGGCGATGAGCAGTTCTTC.

V gene TRBV13 combines with J gene TRBJ2-1; no clear D. V lost 6 bases and J 3 bases, leaving 9 bases between the germline ends. The CDR3 sequence is 13 residues long. The germline V gene encodes CDR1 PRHDT and CDR2 FYEKMQ (reference sequence). CDR3 coding DNA: TGTGCCAGCAGTGGTCCCATCTACAATGAGCAGTTCTTC. Residues: CASSGPIYNEQFF. Full variable domain (rest looked up from reference TRBV13 and TRBJ2-1): AAGVIQSPRHLIKEKRETATLKCYPIPRHDTVYWYQQGPGQDPQFLISFYEKMQSDKGSIPDRFSAQQFSDYHSELNMSSLELGDSALYFCASSGPIYNEQFFGPGTRLTVL.

This clonotype was seen only a few times. The chain recombines TRBV6-1 with TRBJ2-7, with 10 nucleotides matching TRBD2. Unmatched junction bases numbered 9, after V lost 7 bases and J lost 6 bases. The CDR3 consists of 14 residues. Looked up from germline, CDR1 is MNHNS and CDR2 is SASEGT. Here the CDR3 DNA reads TGTGCCAGCACCATCACTAGCGGGGAAGTCGAGCAGTACGTC. It translates to CASTITSGEVEQYV.

The V gene is TRBV24-1, the J gene TRBJ2-3; D ambiguous. The CDR3 runs to 13 residues. Germline V CDR1 and CDR2: KGHDR, SFDVKD. V dropped 2 bases and J dropped 2 bases, with 4 bases sitting between them. CDR3 DNA sequence: TGTGCCACCAGTGATTCTCACACAGATACGCAGTATTTT. Translated, it gives CATSDSHTDTQYF.

This clonotype was seen at least ten times. The gene calls are TRBV28 and TRBJ2-1; weak D call: TRBD2 (6 bases). The V and J ends lost 2 bases and 0 bases respectively, with 14 bases between them. This CDR3 is 17 amino acids long. Germline assignment: CDR1 MDHEN and CDR2 SYDVKM. The CDR3 bases are TGTGCCAGCAGTTTAGGCCCCGGGGGAAACTCCTACAATGAGCAGTTCTTC. Translation: CASSLGPGGNSYNEQFF.

This clonotype has only a few counts. The rearrangement joins TRBV2 to TRBJ2-2; D not resolved. Trimming took 7 bases from V and 0 from J, leaving 12 bases between them. The germline V gene has CDR1 SNHLY and CDR2 FYNNEI. The CDR3 consists of 15 residues. CDR3 residues: CASKDTYSNTGELFF. In DNA form, the CDR3 reads TGTGCCAGCAAAGACACCTATTCGAACACCGGGGAGCTGTTTTTT. Full variable domain (outside the CDR3, taken from reference TRBV2 and TRBJ2-2): EPEVTQTPSHQVTQMGQEVILRCVPISNHLYFYWYRQILGQKVEFLVSFYNNEISEKSEIFDDQFSVERPDGSNFTLKIRSTKLEDSAMYFCASKDTYSNTGELFFGEGSRLTVL.